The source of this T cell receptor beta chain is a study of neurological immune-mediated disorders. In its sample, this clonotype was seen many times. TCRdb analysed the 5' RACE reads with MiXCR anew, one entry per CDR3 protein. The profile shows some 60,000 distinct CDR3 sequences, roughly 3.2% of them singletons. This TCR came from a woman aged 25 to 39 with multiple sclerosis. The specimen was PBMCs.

CDR3 loop: CSARDARETHKQYF. The CDR3 coding sequence is TGCAGTGCTAGAGATGCGCGGGAAACTCACAAGCAGTACTTC. The gene calls are TRBV20-1 and TRBJ2-7, with TRBD2 as a possible D gene (6 bases). The CDR3 runs 14 residues. Germline CDR1 and CDR2: DFQATT and SNEGSKA (reference sequence). Deletions cut 0 bases from V and 8 bases from J, with 17 bases between.